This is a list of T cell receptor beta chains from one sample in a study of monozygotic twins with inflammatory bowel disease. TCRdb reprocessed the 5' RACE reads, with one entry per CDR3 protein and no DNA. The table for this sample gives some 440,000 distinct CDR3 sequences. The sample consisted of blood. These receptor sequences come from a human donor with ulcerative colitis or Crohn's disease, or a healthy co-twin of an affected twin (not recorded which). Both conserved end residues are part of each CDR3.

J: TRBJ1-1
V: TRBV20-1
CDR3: CSARDAERGRNTEAFF

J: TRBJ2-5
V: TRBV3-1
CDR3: CAGSPGLQETQYF

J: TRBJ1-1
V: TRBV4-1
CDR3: CASSQDRLPNTEAFF

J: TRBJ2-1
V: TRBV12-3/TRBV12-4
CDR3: CASSRSGSSPNEQFF

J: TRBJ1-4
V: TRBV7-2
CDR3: CASSPRQKNEKLFF

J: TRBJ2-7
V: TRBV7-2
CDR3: CASSEGRFSYEQYF

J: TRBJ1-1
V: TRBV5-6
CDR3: CASSLTRAGEAFF

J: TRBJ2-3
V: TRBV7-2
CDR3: CASSLAAGGGNTQYF

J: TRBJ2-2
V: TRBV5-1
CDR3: CASSGGQGTEELFF

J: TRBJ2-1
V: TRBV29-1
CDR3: CSVVGEDSSSYNEQFF

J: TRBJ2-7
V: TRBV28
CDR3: CASSRSLSYEQYF

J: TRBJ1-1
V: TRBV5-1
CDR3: CASSLAPGVEAEAFF

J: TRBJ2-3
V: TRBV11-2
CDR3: CASTLKASTSDTQYF

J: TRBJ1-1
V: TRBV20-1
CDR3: CSASGTLNTEAFF

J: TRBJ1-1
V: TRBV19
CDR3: CASISGSWTEAFF

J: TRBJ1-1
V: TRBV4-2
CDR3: CASSQDEGTYTEAFF

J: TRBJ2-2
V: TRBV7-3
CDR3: CASSIQRKTNTGELFF

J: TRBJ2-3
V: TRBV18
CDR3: CASSPGRAGGPNLDTQYF

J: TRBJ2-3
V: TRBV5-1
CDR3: CASSLSSPDTQYF

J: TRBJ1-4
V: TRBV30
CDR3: CAWTRESEKLFF

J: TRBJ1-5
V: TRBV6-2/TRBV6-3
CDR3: CASRLQGGSNQPQHF

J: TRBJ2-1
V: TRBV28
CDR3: CASRGPGKDNEQFF

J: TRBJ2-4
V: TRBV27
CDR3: CASSLNPLAKNIQYF

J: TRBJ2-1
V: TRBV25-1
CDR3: CASSEPTSGSEQFF

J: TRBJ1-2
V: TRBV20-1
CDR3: CSARRGWDYGYTF

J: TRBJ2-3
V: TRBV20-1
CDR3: CSCSLTDTQYF

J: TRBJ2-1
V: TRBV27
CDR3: CASSFVPYNEQFF

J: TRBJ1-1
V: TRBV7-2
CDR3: CASILTGMNTEAFF

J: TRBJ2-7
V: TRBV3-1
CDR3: CASSRRGGLHYEQYF

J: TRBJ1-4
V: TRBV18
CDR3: CASSKQNEKLFF

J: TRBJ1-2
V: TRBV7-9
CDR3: CASSLGSQIDYGYTF

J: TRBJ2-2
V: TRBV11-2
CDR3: CASSLGYPNTGELFF

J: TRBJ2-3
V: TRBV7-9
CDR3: CASSQTLAGVPDTQYF

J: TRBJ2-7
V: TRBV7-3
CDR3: CASSLSGVPSGVQYF

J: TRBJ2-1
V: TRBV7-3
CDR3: CASSLLGSHSYNEQFF

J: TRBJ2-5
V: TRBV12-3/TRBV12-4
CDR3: CASTRGQETQYF

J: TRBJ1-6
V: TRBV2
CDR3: CASSEQGGGKNSPLHF

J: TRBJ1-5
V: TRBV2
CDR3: CASSSLTGANQPQHF

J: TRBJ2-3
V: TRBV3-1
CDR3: CASSLRAGGGDTQYF

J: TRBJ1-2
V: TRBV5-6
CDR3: CASSSPAGGYTF

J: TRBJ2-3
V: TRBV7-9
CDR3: CASSLQPTDTQYF

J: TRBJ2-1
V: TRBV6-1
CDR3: CASSAIYNEQFF

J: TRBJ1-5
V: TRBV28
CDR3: CASTKNVVINQPQHF